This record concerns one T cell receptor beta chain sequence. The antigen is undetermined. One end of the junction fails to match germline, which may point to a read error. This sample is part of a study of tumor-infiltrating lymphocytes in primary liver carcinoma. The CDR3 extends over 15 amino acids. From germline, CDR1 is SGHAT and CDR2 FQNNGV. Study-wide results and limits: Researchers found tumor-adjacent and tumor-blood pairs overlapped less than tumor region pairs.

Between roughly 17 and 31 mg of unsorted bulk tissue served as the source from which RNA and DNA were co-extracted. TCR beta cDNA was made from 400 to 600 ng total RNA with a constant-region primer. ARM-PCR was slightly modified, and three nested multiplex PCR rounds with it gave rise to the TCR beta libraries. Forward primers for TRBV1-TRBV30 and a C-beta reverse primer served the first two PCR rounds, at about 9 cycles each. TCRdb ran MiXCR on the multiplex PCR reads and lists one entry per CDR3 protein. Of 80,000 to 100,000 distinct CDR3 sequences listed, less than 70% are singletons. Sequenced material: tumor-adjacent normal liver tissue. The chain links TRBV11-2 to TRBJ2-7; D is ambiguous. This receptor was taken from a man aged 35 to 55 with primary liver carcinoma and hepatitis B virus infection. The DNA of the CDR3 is TGTGCCAGCAACTTAGATCGTTACTCTACTTACGAACAGTACTTC. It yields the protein CASNLDRYSTYEQYF.